These 16 T cell receptor beta chains were sequenced from one sample in a study of chemoradiotherapy in HPV16-positive cancers. The data were produced by immunoSEQ multiplex PCR, yet TCRdb's version contains in-frame clones alone and is incomplete. The table shows nearly 9,000 clones, with roughly 70% occurring only once. This specimen was collected from a patient who underwent chemoradiotherapy. These receptor sequences come from a human donor with HPV-associated anogenital cancer.

The gene calls are TRBV18 and TRBJ1-1; no firm D call. The CDR3 is made up of 13 amino acids. V was shortened by 3 bases and J by 1 base, with 6 bases between the two germline ends. The germline gives CDR1 KGHSH, CDR2 LQKENI. CDR3 sequence (DNA): TGTGCCAGCTCACCGGACGGGAACACTGAAGCTTTCTTT. This encodes CASSPDGNTEAFF.

The J gene is TRBJ1-1, the V gene TRBV30; D possibly corresponds to TRBD1 (5 bases). The ends were cut back, 3 bases at V and 0 bases at J, with 8 bases in the middle. The CDR3 extends over 13 amino acids. The germline V gene has CDR1 GTSNPN and CDR2 SVGIG (reference sequence). The DNA for the CDR3 is TGTGCCTGGAGACAGGAAATGAACACTGAAGCTTTCTTT. This codes for CAWRQEMNTEAFF.

The V call is TRBV18, the J call TRBJ1-5, with D maybe TRBD1 (5 bases). With 3 bases removed from V and 4 bases from J, the gap between germline ends came to 13 bases. The CDR3 contains 15 residues. Germline CDR1 reads KGHSH; CDR2 reads LQKENI. CDR3 region: CASSPAGTTNQPQHF. The CDR3 DNA sequence: TGTGCCAGCTCACCGGCCGGGACTACAAATCAGCCCCAGCATTTT.

The chain carries TRBV6-6 and TRBJ1-2, with D hard to call. The ends were cut back, 6 bases at V and 1 base at J, with 12 bases in the middle. This CDR3 contains 14 residues. CDR1 MNHNY and CDR2 SVGAGI come from the germline V gene (reference sequence). The CDR3 region has the DNA TGTGCCAGCAGCACACGAGGAGATAACTATGGCTACACCTTC. The encoded protein is CASSTRGDNYGYTF.

The chain is built from TRBV4-2 and TRBJ2-2; 9 positions agree with TRBD2. Looked up from germline, CDR1 is LGHNA and CDR2 is YNFKEQ. The CDR3 covers 18 residues. V was pared by 5 bases and J by 6 bases, with 16 bases of the junction left unmatched. As DNA, the CDR3 is TGTGCCAGCAGCTCCCAACCCCCCCGAGCGGGGGGTTCCGGGGAGCTGTTTTTT. Protein sequence: CASSSQPPRAGGSGELFF.

This clone was detected once. J is TRBJ1-5 and V is TRBV4-1, with 7 bases matching TRBD1. This CDR3 is 16 amino acids long. V shed 1 base and J 8 bases; nucleotides not matched to a gene: 11. Germline-derived CDR1 and CDR2 are MGHRA and YSYEKL. The CDR3 loop is CASSQVGGGQTEPQHF. For the CDR3, the DNA is TGCGCCAGCAGCCAAGTCGGAGGGGGACAGACGGAGCCCCAGCATTTT.

The CDR3 here is CASSFGQDYGNTIYF. The CDR3 coding sequence is TGTGCCAGCAGTTTTGGGCAGGACTATGGAAACACCATATATTTT. V usage is TRBV28 and J usage is TRBJ1-3; no definite D call. CDR1 and CDR2 (germline): MDHEN, SYDVKM. Deletions cut 3 bases from V and 3 bases from J, with 12 bases between. The CDR3 sequence is 15 residues long.

The J gene is TRBJ1-2, the V gene TRBV6-6; D is unresolved. From germline, CDR1 is MNHNY and CDR2 SVGAGI (reference sequence). The V end lost 6 bases, the J end lost 3 bases, and 17 bases lay between the germline ends. This CDR3 comprises 15 residues. The CDR3: CASRLLGGSDYGYTF. The DNA of the CDR3 is TGTGCCAGCAGACTCTTGGGAGGCTCGGACTATGGCTACACCTTC.

The rearrangement links TRBV28 to TRBJ1-2; TRBD1 matches at 9 bases. Germline values: CDR1 MDHEN, CDR2 SYDVKM. The CDR3 is 20 residues long. V trimming: 1 base; J trimming: 1 base; junction bases outside the gene matches: 16. CDR3 sequence: CASSLLFFRDREFHNYGYTF. Here the CDR3 DNA reads TGTGCCAGCAGTTTATTATTTTTCCGGGACAGGGAATTTCATAACTATGGCTACACCTTC.

This clone was recorded only once. The chain links TRBV27 to TRBJ1-5; the D gene is possibly TRBD1 (6 bases). Germline values: CDR1 MNHEY, CDR2 SMNVEV (reference sequence). The CDR3 is 16 residues long. The V end was cut by 7 bases, the J end by 4 bases, with 20 bases between. CDR3 in amino acids: CASKRGGGGTNQPQHF. The CDR3 nucleotides are TGTGCCAGCAAGAGAGGGGGGGGTGGTACGAATCAGCCCCAGCATTTT.

The chain is built from TRBV7-9 and TRBJ2-1; no reliable D call. The CDR3 has 11 amino acids. V was pared by 3 bases and J by 10 bases, with 7 bases between. The V gene's germline CDR1 is SEHNR and CDR2 FQNEAQ (reference sequence). In DNA form, the CDR3 reads TGTGCCAGCAGCTTCCACCAAGAGCAGTTCTTC. Amino acid sequence: CASSFHQEQFF.

This clone was seen once. This chain links TRBV5-1 with TRBJ2-7; D not resolved. V lost 1 base, J lost 0 bases, and 8 bases lay in between. Per the germline V gene, CDR1 is SGHRS and CDR2 is YFSETQ. CDR3 length equals 14 residues. The CDR3 sequence is CASSLMPSSYEQYF. The CDR3 DNA reads TGCGCCAGCAGCTTGATGCCTAGCTCCTACGAGCAGTACTTC.

The chain links TRBV5-4 to TRBJ1-2, with D perhaps matching TRBD1 (6 bases). This CDR3 region has 16 residues. Germline values: CDR1 SGHNT, CDR2 YYREEE (reference sequence). Between the trimmed V and J ends, which lost 0 bases and 8 bases, there was a span of 20 bases. CDR3 coding DNA: TGTGCCAGCAGCTTGGGCGCAGGGCTCTTAAGGGGGGGCTACACCTTC. It specifies CASSLGAGLLRGGYTF.

This chain joins TRBV6-1 and TRBJ2-7; tentative D call: TRBD2 (5 bases). In germline, CDR1 is MNHNS, CDR2 SASEGT. V dropped 7 bases and J dropped 2 bases, with 9 bases sitting between them. There are 12 residues in the CDR3. Here the CDR3 reads CASNPGTYEQYF. DNA for the CDR3: TGTGCCAGCAACCCGGGAACCTACGAGCAGTACTTC.

V and J are TRBV6-1 and TRBJ1-2; 9 nucleotides line up with TRBD1. The CDR3 length is 15 residues. Germline V gene data show CDR1 as MNHNS and CDR2 as SASEGT. V lost 7 bases, J lost 4 bases, and 10 bases stayed unmatched. The CDR3 loop reads CASNLRDRATYGYTF. CDR3 DNA sequence: TGTGCCAGCAATTTAAGGGACAGGGCTACCTATGGCTACACCTTC.

This chain's CDR3 is CAWKKSSSSYEQYF. CDR3 in DNA: TGTGCCTGGAAGAAGTCTAGCAGCTCCTACGAGCAGTACTTC. The chain has TRBV30 and TRBJ2-7; possible D gene TRBD2, 5 bases. The CDR3 is 14 amino acids. CDR1 is GTSNPN, CDR2 SVGIG, per germline (reference sequence). The V gene lost 4 bases and the J gene lost 0 bases, with 13 bases spanning the gap.